These 16 T cell receptor beta chains were sequenced from one sample in a study of vaccination and CD4 T cells after COVID-19 (dated by TCRdb to between 2021 and 2023). Library preparation employed PCR. This sample was sequenced with an Illumina iSeq 100. TCR sequencing of DNA from cultured CD4+ T cells used the Oncomine TCR Beta short-read assay at the Johns Hopkins FTIC core. Clones were called with MiXCR by TCRdb after fastp trimmed the public reads at Q25, and only in-frame beta chains were retained. Rows with a matching CDR3 protein are joined into one entry that keeps the most common DNA and genes. The sample records approximately 12,000 distinct CDR3 sequences, around 40% of which are singletons. The top ten constitute about 25% of the sample. Antigens for these TCRs are unknown. According to the study, the label for this sample's treatment or condition signals: approximately nine-day PBMC culture with coronavirus spike peptide pools or control peptides (ViraFEST assay).

What was sequenced was cultured CD4+ T cells from blood. The receptors derive from a human donor with COVID-19.

This chain uses TRBV5-1 with TRBJ1-6; D not resolved. Trimming left V 0 bases short and J 7 bases short, with 11 bases between. The CDR3 runs to 15 residues. Germline-derived CDR1 and CDR2 are SGHRS and YFSETQ. The CDR3 bases are TGCGCCAGCAGCTTGGTCTCCGACTTCAATTCACCCCTCCACTTT. It translates to CASSLVSDFNSPLHF.

In this sample, this clonotype turned up a few times. The chain employs TRBV20-1 and TRBJ1-5, with 9 bases identical to TRBD1. The CDR3 extends over 16 amino acids. CDR1 DFQATT and CDR2 SNEGSKA come from the germline V gene (reference sequence). The junction had 14 bases not matched to a gene; V was cut back by 6 bases and J by 5 bases. CDR3 protein: CSALTRQGVSDQPQHF. CDR3 nucleotide sequence: TGCAGTGCACTTACGAGACAGGGGGTATCGGATCAGCCCCAGCATTTT.

This clonotype is categorized as medium-sized. The chain has TRBV20-1 and TRBJ1-5; 7 bases are shared with TRBD1. The CDR3 consists of 14 residues. The V segment lost 4 bases and the J segment 3 bases; nucleotides outside the gene matches: 6. Germline CDR1 DFQATT, CDR2 SNEGSKA (reference sequence). This chain's CDR3 is CSATQGEFNQPQHF. Written as DNA, the CDR3 is TGCAGTGCTACGCAGGGGGAGTTCAATCAGCCCCAGCATTTT.

Judged by abundance, this clonotype is medium-sized. This chain links TRBV12-5 with TRBJ1-5; D remains ambiguous. This CDR3 has 14 residues. Trimming removed 6 bases from V and 1 base from J, with 10 bases in between. Germline V gene sequence: CDR1 LGHNT, CDR2 FRNRAP. The DNA for the CDR3 is TGTGCTAGTGGCCCCGGCCGGAGCAATCAGCCCCAGCATTTT. Protein: CASGPGRSNQPQHF.

The V and J genes are TRBV6-1 and TRBJ1-2; D gene unclear. Looked up from germline, CDR1 is MNHNS and CDR2 is SASEGT. This CDR3 region has 13 residues. V dropped 2 bases and J dropped 7 bases, with 11 bases sitting between them. CDR3 sequence: CASSEPGFLGYTF. As DNA, the CDR3 is TGTGCCAGCAGTGAACCGGGTTTTCTTGGCTACACCTTC.

The chain links TRBV27 to TRBJ1-6; 9 bases are a match to TRBD1. CDR3 length: 15 amino acids. CDR1 is MNHEY and CDR2 is SMNVEV in the germline V gene (reference sequence). J was trimmed by 13 bases and V by 2 bases; bases with no gene match: 9. The CDR3 DNA follows: TGTGCCAGCAGTTTAACCCCCGGGACAGGGCTTCCCCTCCACTTT. Translation: CASSLTPGTGLPLHF.

This clonotype appeared a few times. CDR3 protein: CASADYEQYF. As DNA, the CDR3 is TGTGCCAGCGCAGACTACGAGCAGTACTTC. The chain joins TRBV27 to TRBJ2-7; D gene ambiguous. Trimming took 8 bases from V and 3 from J, leaving 5 bases between them. This CDR3 has 10 amino acids. Germline assignment: CDR1 MNHEY and CDR2 SMNVEV (reference sequence).

The CDR3 DNA is TGTGCCAGCAGCTACGGGGGGAATGAGCAGTTCTTC. Translating gives CASSYGGNEQFF. The chain combines TRBV9 with TRBJ2-1, with 7 bases fitting TRBD2. This CDR3 is built from 12 residues. Germline CDR1 is SGDLS and CDR2 is YYNGEE. The V and J ends lost 4 bases and 7 bases, in that order; junction bases with no gene match: 2.

This clonotype was detected a few times. V is TRBV6-1 and J is TRBJ2-5; 7 positions agree with TRBD2. The CDR3 is 14 residues long. With 7 bases clipped from V and 5 bases from J, the junction kept 10 bases outside the gene matches. Per the germline V gene, CDR1 is MNHNS and CDR2 is SASEGT. CDR3: CASTPGGWGETQYF. Here the CDR3 DNA reads TGTGCCAGCACCCCCGGGGGGTGGGGGGAGACCCAGTACTTC.

This clonotype was found a few times. This rearrangement joins TRBV19 to TRBJ1-2; TRBD1 might be the D (6 bases). The CDR3 has 14 residues. V lost 9 bases and J lost 4, with 18 bases in between. Germline-derived CDR1 and CDR2 are LNHDA and SQIVND (reference sequence). The CDR3 nucleotides are TGTGCCAGCCTGACCCCGGGACAACTCTATGGCTACACCTTC. This gives the protein CASLTPGQLYGYTF.

This chain connects TRBV27 to TRBJ1-2; the match to TRBD1 covers 9 bases. With V trimmed by 4 bases and J by 9 bases, 3 bases remained unmatched. Germline V gene data show CDR1 as MNHEY and CDR2 as SMNVEV (reference sequence). This CDR3 contains 12 residues. CDR3 loop: CASSWGTGSYTF. In nucleotides, the CDR3 is TGTGCCAGCAGTTGGGGGACAGGGAGCTACACCTTC.

In this sample, this clonotype turned up a few times. The gene calls are TRBV7-3 and TRBJ1-6, with 8 bases lining up with TRBD1. The CDR3 length is 14 residues. The V segment lost 5 bases and the J segment 6 bases; nucleotides outside the gene matches: 3. Germline V gene data show CDR1 as SGHTA and CDR2 as FQGTGA. DNA of the CDR3: TGTGCCAGCAGCATGGACAGGGTTAATTCACCCCTCCACTTT. The encoded protein is CASSMDRVNSPLHF.

The chain recombines TRBV20-1 with TRBJ2-4; perhaps TRBD1 as D (6 bases). Trimming stripped 1 base from V and 6 bases from J, with 7 bases between. The CDR3 has 12 amino acids. Germline CDR1 reads DFQATT; CDR2 reads SNEGSKA (reference sequence). The CDR3 here is CSARADRNIQYF. The CDR3 DNA sequence: TGCAGTGCTAGAGCGGACAGAAACATTCAGTACTTC.

This clonotype was recorded a few times. The V gene is TRBV5-3, the J gene TRBJ1-6; 8 nucleotides line up with TRBD1. TRBV5-3 is an ORF, with its function uncertain. V trimming: 5 bases; J trimming: 8 bases; junction bases outside the gene matches: 9. CDR3 length: 15 residues. The DNA of the CDR3 is TGTGCCAGAAGAAGAGGCAGGGGGCAGGATTCACCCCTCCACTTT. Protein: CARRRGRGQDSPLHF.

This clonotype was detected only a few times. This chain joins TRBV20-1 and TRBJ1-4; 7 positions match TRBD1. This CDR3 comprises 16 residues. V lost 3 bases, J lost 0 bases, and 7 bases stayed unmatched. CDR1 and CDR2 from the germline V gene are DFQATT and SNEGSKA (reference sequence). The CDR3 loop is CSARDRDRATNEKLFF. As DNA, the CDR3 is TGCAGTGCTAGGGACCGCGACAGGGCAACTAATGAAAAACTGTTTTTT.

This rearrangement joins TRBV19 to TRBJ2-3; TRBD1 is a possible D gene (5 bases). Trimming stripped 7 bases from V and 2 bases from J, with 13 bases between. The CDR3 runs to 14 residues. CDR1 and CDR2 (germline): LNHDA, SQIVND (reference sequence). CDR3 nucleotides: TGTGCCAGTAACCAAGGGGCCCCCACAGATACGCAGTATTTT. Protein sequence: CASNQGAPTDTQYF.